A selection of T cell receptor beta chains follows, all from one sample in a study of shared T cell receptors in the human thymus. Sequencing used immunoSEQ multiplex PCR; TCRdb keeps in-frame clones, though not all of them. Of roughly 550,000 clones listed, about 84% are singletons. The same sample was also studied in work on human thymus T cells.

The specimen was thymocytes. These receptors were taken from a boy under three years old with a congenital heart defect. Both conserved end residues are part of each CDR3. Each record gives: D gene, clone size, J gene, V gene, CDR3 DNA, CDR3 protein. A D gene is named only where the DNA matches it firmly. Not every row has a clone size; where given, it reads once, few, many or a size class.

. . TRBJ1-5 TRBV27 TGTGCCAGCAGTCTCAGAGGCAGGGGAAATCAGCCCCAGCATTTT CASSLRGRGNQPQHF
. . TRBJ1-3 TRBV4-1 TGCGCCACCGCGGCAAGGGGATCTGGAAACACCATATATTTT CATAARGSGNTIYF
. . TRBJ2-4 TRBV1 TGCACCAGCAGCGCCCTAGTCCTAGCGGGAGGTCCTAATGGGGGGGGAAACATTCAGTACTTC CTSSALVLAGGPNGGGNIQYF
TRBD1 . TRBJ1-4 TRBV11-3 TGTGCCAGCAGACGACAGGGCTGTAATGAAAAACTGTTTTTT CASRRQGCNEKLFF
TRBD2 . TRBJ2-1 TRBV25-1 TGTGCCAGCACCAACGGACTAGCGGGAGGGGGCCATGAGCAGTTCTTC CASTNGLAGGGHEQFF
. . TRBJ2-2 TRBV29-1 TGCAGCGTTAAGAATGGGGGGGGCATTGGCACCGGGGAGCTGTTTTTT CSVKNGGGIGTGELFF
TRBD2 . TRBJ2-1 TRBV14 TGTGCCAGCAGCCAACCGGGACTAGACGGAGAGCAGTTCTTC CASSQPGLDGEQFF
. few TRBJ1-1 TRBV27 TGTGCCAGCAGTTTATTGCGCATCCCCCCTCATGAAGCTTTCTTT CASSLLRIPPHEAFF
. . TRBJ2-7 TRBV4-2 TGTGCCAGCAGCCAAGGGATCGGGTACGAGCAGTACTTC CASSQGIGYEQYF
. few TRBJ2-2 TRBV18 TGTGCCAGCTCCCTTCCCATACAGGGACCCACCGGGGAGCTGTTTTTT CASSLPIQGPTGELFF
. . TRBJ2-1 TRBV19 TGTGCCGCCTATAGCGCTGTCCAGGATGAGCAGTTCTTC CAAYSAVQDEQFF
. . TRBJ1-3 TRBV28 TGTGCCAGCAGTTTATGGGGCAGGGCTACGTCCTACCAACCCTCTGGAAACACCATATATTTT CASSLWGRATSYQPSGNTIYF
TRBD1 . TRBJ1-3 TRBV4-2 TGTGCCAGCAGCCAACACAGTCGGGACAGAGGTTCCGCTAAAAACACCATATATTTT CASSQHSRDRGSAKNTIYF
. . TRBJ2-3 TRBV4-3 TGCGCCAGCAGCCAAAAATACCGAATCGGACTGGGAAAAGATACGCAGTATTTT CASSQKYRIGLGKDTQYF
. . TRBJ2-2 TRBV6-6 TGTGCCAGCAGTTACAGGCAGGGGAGTACCGGGGAGCTGTTTTTT CASSYRQGSTGELFF
TRBD1 . TRBJ1-1 TRBV6-1 TGTGCCAGCAGGCCTTCAACAGGGGCTAACACTGAAGCTTTCTTT CASRPSTGANTEAFF
TRBD2 . TRBJ2-2 TRBV30 TGTGCCTGGAGTGTTATCGGGGGGGCGTGGACCGGGGAGCTGTTTTTT CAWSVIGGAWTGELFF
. . TRBJ2-6 TRBV4-1 TGCGCCAGCAGCCTACCCGGGGGGCCCGGAACCTTCTCTGGGGCCAACGTCCTGACTTTC CASSLPGGPGTFSGANVLTF
. . TRBJ2-5 TRBV28 TGTGCCAGCAGTCCCCGACGCCGCGGGGATCAAGAGACCCAGTACTTC CASSPRRRGDQETQYF
. . TRBJ1-2 TRBV4-2 TGTGCCAGCAGCCAAGATAGCGGCATTTACTATGGCTACACCTTC CASSQDSGIYYGYTF
. . TRBJ1-5 TRBV27 TGTGCCAGCAGGGGGCACGGGCGGGGGGACTATCAGCCCCAGCATTTT CASRGHGRGDYQPQHF
. . TRBJ1-5 TRBV7-2 TGTGCCAGCAGCTTGAATGGCCAGCCCCAGCATTTT CASSLNGQPQHF
TRBD2 . TRBJ2-7 TRBV15 TGTGCCACCATGCTAGCGGGAGGGAGAGACGAGCAGTACTTC CATMLAGGRDEQYF
. . TRBJ2-7 TRBV7-9 TGTGCCAGCAGCTTAGGGGCAGGGAACGAGCAGTACTTC CASSLGAGNEQYF
. . TRBJ2-1 TRBV4-1 TGCGCCAGCAGCCAAGAACGGGTAACCTACAATGAGCAGTTCTTC CASSQERVTYNEQFF
. once TRBJ1-2 TRBV19 TGTGCCAGTAGCCGCGGCGGCTTCTATGGCTACACCTTC CASSRGGFYGYTF
. . TRBJ2-5 TRBV7-8 TGTGCCAGCAGCTTAGCCCCCACAGGGCCCCAGACCCAGTACTTC CASSLAPTGPQTQYF
TRBD2 . TRBJ2-7 TRBV11-2 TGTGCCAGCAGCTCCCCGGGACTAGCGGGTAGCCCTTTCTCCTACGAGCAGTACTTC CASSSPGLAGSPFSYEQYF
TRBD2 . TRBJ2-1 TRBV6-4 TGTGCCAGCAGTTCCTCCGACCAGCGGGAGATGAATGAGCAGTTCTTC CASSSSDQREMNEQFF
TRBD2 . TRBJ2-2 TRBV6-5 TGTGCCAGCAGTTCCACTAGCGGGCTGAACACCGGGGAGCTGTTTTTT CASSSTSGLNTGELFF
. . TRBJ2-7 TRBV4-1 TGCGCCAGCAGCCCGACCCGACAGGCGGGTAACGAGCAGTACTTC CASSPTRQAGNEQYF
. . TRBJ2-7 TRBV9 TGTGCCGGCAGCGCCAACTACGAGCAGTACTTC CAGSANYEQYF
. few TRBJ2-2 TRBV21-1 TGTGCCAGCAGCAAAGACTGCGGGAGGGCCGTCGAGGAGCTGTTTTTT CASSKDCGRAVEELFF
. . TRBJ2-1 TRBV27 TGTGCCAGCTCCGACGGGGTTTACAATGAGCAGTTCTTC CASSDGVYNEQFF
TRBD2 few TRBJ2-3 TRBV18 TGTGCCAGCTCACCACATCTGCGTGGGACTAGGGTAGATACGCAGTATTTT CASSPHLRGTRVDTQYF
TRBD2 . TRBJ2-1 TRBV4-1 TGCGCCAGCAGCCAAGATGAGCTAGCGGGGCTCTACAATGAGCAGTTCTTC CASSQDELAGLYNEQFF
TRBD1 . TRBJ1-2 TRBV5-5 TGTGCCAGCAGCTCGGACAGGGGCTACACCTTC CASSSDRGYTF